This T cell receptor beta chain was found in a study of cytomegalovirus exposure and HLA in healthy donors. Trimming took 2 bases from V and 9 from J, leaving 17 bases between them. This CDR3 contains 15 residues. Germline CDR1 MNHEY, CDR2 SVGAGI. This clone was counted a single time. The assay was immunoSEQ multiplex PCR, and TCRdb's table has in-frame clones only and misses some. The data hold more than 110,000 clones, with about 94% observed a single time. This sequence joins TRBV6-5 and TRBJ2-1; D not certain. This clonotype was sampled from a man between 18 and 29 years old in good health and CMV-seropositive. The sample taken for sequencing was PBMCs. The CDR3 spells CASSYGLLDAGEQFF. CDR3 DNA sequence: TGTGCCAGCAGTTACGGTTTGCTAGACGCCGGTGAGCAGTTCTTC.